This TCR beta chain was sequenced during a study of radiation and T cells in renal cell carcinoma. General study findings and limits: From baseline, blood top tumor clonotypes peaked at 2 weeks post-radiation.

As for this clone: What it recognizes is unknown.

From germline, CDR1 is SEHNR and CDR2 FQNEAQ (reference sequence). Between the trimmed V and J ends, which lost 0 bases and 4 bases, there was a span of 9 bases. The CDR3 spans 14 residues. The time point is: blood 4 weeks post-SBRT, at nephrectomy. Treatment specified: 15 Gy SBRT to primary tumor, nephrectomy 4 weeks later. Nephrectomy followed 15 Gy stereotactic body radiation by 4 weeks. After SBRT, blood was collected at 2 and 4 weeks, plus baseline. The patient's renal cell carcinoma had clear cell pathology. Generated by immunoSEQ multiplex PCR, the TCRdb table keeps only in-frame clones and is missing some. The table records under 200,000 clones, approximately 90% of them present only once.

This TCR derives from a woman in her forties or fifties with renal cell carcinoma. The sequencing here drew on blood, taken from a patient whose treatment included radiotherapy and nephrectomy. The V and J genes are TRBV7-9 and TRBJ1-1, with a weak D call TRBD1 (5 bases). The CDR3 DNA sequence: TGTGCCAGCAGCTTAGCTGGGGGTGGCACTGAAGCTTTCTTT. Its translation: CASSLAGGGTEAFF. Combining the CDR3 with reference TRBV7-9 and TRBJ1-1 gives the whole variable domain DTGVSQNPRHKITKRGQNVTFRCDPISEHNRLYWYRQTLGQGPEFLTYFQNEAQLEKSRLLSDRFSAERPKGSFSTLEIQRTEQGDSAMYLCASSLAGGGTEAFFGQGTRLTVV.